The present entry profiles one T cell receptor beta chain with its context. Its antigen remains unidentified. Sequencing was performed with immunoSEQ multiplex PCR; in TCRdb, only in-frame clones are kept and a portion is missing. The data contain 150,000 to 200,000 clones, around 86% of them singletons. Donors came from a validation cohort of fewer than 150 subjects, distinct from the first 666-subject cohort. The source of the sample is a study of cytomegalovirus exposure and HLA in healthy donors. Study-wide results and limits: TCR clusters originating in the first cohort tended to co-occur in the approximately 130 validation repertoires, according to a later analysis. Cytomegalovirus association was assigned to about 150 TCR beta chains.

V lost 5 bases to trimming and J lost 5 bases; unmatched junction nucleotides: 9. The CDR3 loop spans 15 amino acids. Germline lookup yields CDR1 MNHEY and CDR2 SMNVEV (reference sequence). The sample taken for sequencing was PBMCs. This TCR came from a young woman in good health and CMV-seronegative. J is TRBJ2-1 and V is TRBV27, with 7 bases fitting TRBD2. The CDR3 loop reads CASSLWGGVHNEQFF. CDR3 nucleotide sequence: TGTGCCAGCAGTCTCTGGGGGGGGGTCCACAATGAGCAGTTCTTC.